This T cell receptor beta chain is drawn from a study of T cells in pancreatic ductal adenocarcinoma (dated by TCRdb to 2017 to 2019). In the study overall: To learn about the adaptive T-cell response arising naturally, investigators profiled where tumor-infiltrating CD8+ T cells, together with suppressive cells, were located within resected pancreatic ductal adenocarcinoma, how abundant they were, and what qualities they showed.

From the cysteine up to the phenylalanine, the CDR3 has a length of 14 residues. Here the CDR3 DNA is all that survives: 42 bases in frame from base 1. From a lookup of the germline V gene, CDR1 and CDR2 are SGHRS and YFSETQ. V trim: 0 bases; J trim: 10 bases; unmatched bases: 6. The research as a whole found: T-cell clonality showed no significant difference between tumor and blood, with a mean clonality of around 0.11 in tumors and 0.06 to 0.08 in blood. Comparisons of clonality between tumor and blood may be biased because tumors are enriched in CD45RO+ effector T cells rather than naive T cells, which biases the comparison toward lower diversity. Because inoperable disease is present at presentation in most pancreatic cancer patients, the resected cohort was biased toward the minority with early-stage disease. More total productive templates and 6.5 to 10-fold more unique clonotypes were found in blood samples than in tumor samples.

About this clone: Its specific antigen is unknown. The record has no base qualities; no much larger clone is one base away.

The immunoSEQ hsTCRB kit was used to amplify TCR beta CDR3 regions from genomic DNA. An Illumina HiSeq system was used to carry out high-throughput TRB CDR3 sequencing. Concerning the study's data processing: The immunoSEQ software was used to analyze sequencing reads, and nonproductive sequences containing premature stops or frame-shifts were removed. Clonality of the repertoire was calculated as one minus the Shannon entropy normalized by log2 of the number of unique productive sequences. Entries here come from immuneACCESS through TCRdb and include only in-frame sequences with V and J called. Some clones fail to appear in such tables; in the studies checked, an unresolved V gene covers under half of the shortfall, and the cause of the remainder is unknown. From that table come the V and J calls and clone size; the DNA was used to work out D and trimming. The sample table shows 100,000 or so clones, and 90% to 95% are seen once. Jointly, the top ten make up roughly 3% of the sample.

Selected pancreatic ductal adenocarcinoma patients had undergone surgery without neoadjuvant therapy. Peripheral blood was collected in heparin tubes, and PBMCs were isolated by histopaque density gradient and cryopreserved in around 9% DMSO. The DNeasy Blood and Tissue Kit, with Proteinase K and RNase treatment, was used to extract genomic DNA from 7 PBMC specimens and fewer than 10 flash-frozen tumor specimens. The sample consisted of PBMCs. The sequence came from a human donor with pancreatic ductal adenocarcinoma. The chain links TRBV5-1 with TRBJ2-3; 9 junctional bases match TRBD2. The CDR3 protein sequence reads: CASSLGVSGSSQYF. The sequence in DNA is TGCGCCAGCAGCTTGGGGGTTAGCGGGAGTTCGCAGTATTTT.